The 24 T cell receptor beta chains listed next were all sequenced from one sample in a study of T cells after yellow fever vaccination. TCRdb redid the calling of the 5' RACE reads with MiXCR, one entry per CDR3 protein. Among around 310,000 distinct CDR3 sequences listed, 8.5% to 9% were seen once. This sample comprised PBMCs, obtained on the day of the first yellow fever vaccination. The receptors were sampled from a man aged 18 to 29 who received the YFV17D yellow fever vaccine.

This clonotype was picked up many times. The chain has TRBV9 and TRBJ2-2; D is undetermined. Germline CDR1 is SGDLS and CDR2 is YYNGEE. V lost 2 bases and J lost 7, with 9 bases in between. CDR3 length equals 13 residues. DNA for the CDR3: TGTGCCAGCAGCGTTCAGTTTGGCGGGGAGCTGTTTTTT. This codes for CASSVQFGGELFF.

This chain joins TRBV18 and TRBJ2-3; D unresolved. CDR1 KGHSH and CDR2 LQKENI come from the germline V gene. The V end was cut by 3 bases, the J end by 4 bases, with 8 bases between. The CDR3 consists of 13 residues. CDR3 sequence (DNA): TGTGCCAGCTCACCGTCCTGGGCAGATACGCAGTATTTT. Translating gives CASSPSWADTQYF.

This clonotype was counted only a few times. Written as DNA, the CDR3 is TGCAGCGTTGAACTGGACTATGGCTACACCTTC. This gives the protein CSVELDYGYTF. The chain is built from TRBV29-1 and TRBJ1-2; D gene ambiguous. The germline V gene encodes CDR1 SQVTM and CDR2 ANQGSEA. Between the trimmed V and J ends, which lost 2 bases and 3 bases, there was a span of 4 bases. The CDR3 is 11 residues long.

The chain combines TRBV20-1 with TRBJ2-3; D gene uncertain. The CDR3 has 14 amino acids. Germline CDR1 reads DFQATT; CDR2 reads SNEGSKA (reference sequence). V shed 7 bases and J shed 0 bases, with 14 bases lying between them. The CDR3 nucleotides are TGCAGTGTCAGCAGGCCTCCTAGCACAGATACGCAGTATTTT. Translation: CSVSRPPSTDTQYF.

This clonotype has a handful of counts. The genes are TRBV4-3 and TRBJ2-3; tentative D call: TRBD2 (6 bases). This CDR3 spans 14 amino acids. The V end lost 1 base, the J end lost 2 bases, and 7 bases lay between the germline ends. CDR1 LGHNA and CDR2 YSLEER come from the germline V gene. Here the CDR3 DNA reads TGCGCCAGCAGCCAAGGACTAGACACAGATACGCAGTATTTT. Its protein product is CASSQGLDTDTQYF.

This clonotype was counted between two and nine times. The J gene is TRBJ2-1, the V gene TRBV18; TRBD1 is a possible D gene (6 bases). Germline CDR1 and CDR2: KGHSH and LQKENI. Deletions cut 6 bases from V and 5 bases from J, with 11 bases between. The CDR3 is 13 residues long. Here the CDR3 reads CASSEQGHNEQFF. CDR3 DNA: TGTGCCAGCTCGGAACAGGGTCACAATGAGCAGTTCTTC.

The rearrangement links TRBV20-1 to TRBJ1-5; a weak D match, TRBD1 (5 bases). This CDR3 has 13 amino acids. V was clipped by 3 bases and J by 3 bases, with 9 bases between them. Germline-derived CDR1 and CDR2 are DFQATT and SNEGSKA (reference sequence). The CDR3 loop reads CSASSTVNQPQHF. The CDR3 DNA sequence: TGCAGTGCTAGTTCGACAGTCAATCAGCCCCAGCATTTT.

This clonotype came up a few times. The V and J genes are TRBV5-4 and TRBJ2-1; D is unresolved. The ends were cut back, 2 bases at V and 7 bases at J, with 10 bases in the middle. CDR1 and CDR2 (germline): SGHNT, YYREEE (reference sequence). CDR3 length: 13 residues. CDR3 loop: CASSFSLGNEQFF. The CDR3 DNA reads TGTGCCAGCAGCTTCTCCCTTGGTAATGAGCAGTTCTTC.

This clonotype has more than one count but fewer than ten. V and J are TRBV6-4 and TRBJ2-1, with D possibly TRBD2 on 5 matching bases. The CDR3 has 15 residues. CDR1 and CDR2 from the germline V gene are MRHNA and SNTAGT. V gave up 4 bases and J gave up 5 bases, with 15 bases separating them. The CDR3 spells CASSGGPGSHNEQFF. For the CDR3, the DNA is TGTGCCAGCAGTGGTGGGCCGGGGTCCCACAATGAGCAGTTCTTC.

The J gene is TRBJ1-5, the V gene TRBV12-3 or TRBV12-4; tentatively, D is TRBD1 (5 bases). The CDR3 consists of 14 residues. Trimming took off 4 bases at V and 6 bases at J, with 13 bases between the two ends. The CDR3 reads CASSSRTFSQPQHF. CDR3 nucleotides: TGTGCCAGCAGTTCCCGGACATTCAGTCAGCCCCAGCATTTT.

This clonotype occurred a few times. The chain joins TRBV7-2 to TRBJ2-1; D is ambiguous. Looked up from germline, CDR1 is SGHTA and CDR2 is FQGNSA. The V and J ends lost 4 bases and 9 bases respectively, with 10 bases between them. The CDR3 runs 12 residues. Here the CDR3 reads CASSWAAIEQFF. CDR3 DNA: TGTGCCAGCAGCTGGGCCGCTATTGAGCAGTTCTTC.

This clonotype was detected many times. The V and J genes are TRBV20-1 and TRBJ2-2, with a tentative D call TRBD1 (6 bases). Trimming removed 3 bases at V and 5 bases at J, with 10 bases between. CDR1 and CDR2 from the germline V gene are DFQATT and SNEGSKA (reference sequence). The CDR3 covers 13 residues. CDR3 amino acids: CSARDSLTGELFF. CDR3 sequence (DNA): TGCAGTGCTAGGGACAGTCTAACCGGGGAGCTGTTTTTT.

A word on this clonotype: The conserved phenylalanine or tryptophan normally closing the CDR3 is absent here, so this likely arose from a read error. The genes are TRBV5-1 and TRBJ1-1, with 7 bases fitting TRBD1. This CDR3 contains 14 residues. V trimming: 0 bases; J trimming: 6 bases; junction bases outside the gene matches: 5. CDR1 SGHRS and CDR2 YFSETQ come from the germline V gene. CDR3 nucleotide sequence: TGCGCCAGCAGCTTGGAGGGGGCGGCGGCTGAAGCTTTCCTT. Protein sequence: CASSLEGAAAEAFL.

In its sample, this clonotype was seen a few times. CDR3 loop: CASSRDAGGGYTF. CDR3 nucleotide sequence: TGTGCCAGCAGCCGCGACGCCGGCGGCGGCTACACCTTC. This rearrangement joins TRBV5-4 to TRBJ1-2; no definite D call. The length of the CDR3 is 13 residues. Germline loops: CDR1 SGHNT, CDR2 YYREEE (reference sequence). Trimming took off 4 bases at V and 8 bases at J, with 15 bases between the two ends.

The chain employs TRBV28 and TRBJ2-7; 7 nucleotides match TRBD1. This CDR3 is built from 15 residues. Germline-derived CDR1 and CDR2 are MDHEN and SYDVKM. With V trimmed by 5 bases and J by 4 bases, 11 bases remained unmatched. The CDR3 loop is CASSPGDRVAYEQYV. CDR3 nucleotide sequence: TGTGCCAGCAGTCCCGGAGACAGGGTCGCTTACGAGCAGTACGTC.

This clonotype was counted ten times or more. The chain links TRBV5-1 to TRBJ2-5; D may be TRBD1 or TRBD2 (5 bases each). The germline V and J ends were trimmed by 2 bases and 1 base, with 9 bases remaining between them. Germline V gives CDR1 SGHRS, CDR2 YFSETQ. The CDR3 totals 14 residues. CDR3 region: CASSFEGFQETQYF. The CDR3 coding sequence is TGCGCCAGCAGCTTTGAGGGGTTCCAAGAGACCCAGTACTTC.

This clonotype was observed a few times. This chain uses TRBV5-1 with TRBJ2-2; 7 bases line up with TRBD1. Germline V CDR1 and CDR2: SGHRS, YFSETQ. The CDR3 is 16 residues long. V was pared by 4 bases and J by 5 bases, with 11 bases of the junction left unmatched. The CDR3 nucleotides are TGCGCCAGCAGCCTGGAAGGGGGCGTCGGGACCGGGGAGCTGTTTTTT. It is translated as CASSLEGGVGTGELFF.

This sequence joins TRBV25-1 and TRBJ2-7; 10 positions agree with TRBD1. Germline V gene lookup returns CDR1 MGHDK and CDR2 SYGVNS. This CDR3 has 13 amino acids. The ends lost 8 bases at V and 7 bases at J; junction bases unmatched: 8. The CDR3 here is CASSRGQGREQYF. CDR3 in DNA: TGTGCCAGCTCCCGGGGACAGGGGAGAGAGCAGTACTTC.

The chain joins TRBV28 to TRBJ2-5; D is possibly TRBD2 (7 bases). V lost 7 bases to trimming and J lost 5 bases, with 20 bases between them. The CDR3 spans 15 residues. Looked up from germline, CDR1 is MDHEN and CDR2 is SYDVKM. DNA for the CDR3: TGTGCCAGCACCCCCGTGGCGGGGGCCGGGGAGACCCAGTACTTC. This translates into CASTPVAGAGETQYF.

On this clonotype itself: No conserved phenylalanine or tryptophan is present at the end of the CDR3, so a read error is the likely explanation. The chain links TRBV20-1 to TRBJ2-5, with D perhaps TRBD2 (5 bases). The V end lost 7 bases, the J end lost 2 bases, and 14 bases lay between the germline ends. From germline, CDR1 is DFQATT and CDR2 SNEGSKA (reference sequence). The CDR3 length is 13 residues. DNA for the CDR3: TGCAGTGGCCGCGGACTTGGGCAAGAGACCCAGTACTCC. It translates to CSGRGLGQETQYS.

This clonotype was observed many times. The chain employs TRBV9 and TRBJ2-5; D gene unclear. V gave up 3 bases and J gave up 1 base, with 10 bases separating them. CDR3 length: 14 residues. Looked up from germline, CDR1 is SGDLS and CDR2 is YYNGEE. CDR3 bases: TGTGCCAGCAGCGGAGGAGTTTTCCAAGAGACCCAGTACTTC. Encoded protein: CASSGGVFQETQYF.

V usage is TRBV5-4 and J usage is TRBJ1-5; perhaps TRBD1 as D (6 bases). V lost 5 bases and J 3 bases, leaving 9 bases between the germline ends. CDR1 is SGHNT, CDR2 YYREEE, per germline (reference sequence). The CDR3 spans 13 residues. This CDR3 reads CASSQGTNQPQHF. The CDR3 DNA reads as TGTGCCAGCAGTCAGGGGACCAATCAGCCCCAGCATTTT. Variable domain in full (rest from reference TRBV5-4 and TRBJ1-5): ETGVTQSPTHLIKTRGQQVTLRCSSQSGHNTVSWYQQALGQGPQFIFQYYREEENGRGNFPPRFSGLQFPNYSSELNVNALELDDSALYLCASSQGTNQPQHFGDGTRLSIL.

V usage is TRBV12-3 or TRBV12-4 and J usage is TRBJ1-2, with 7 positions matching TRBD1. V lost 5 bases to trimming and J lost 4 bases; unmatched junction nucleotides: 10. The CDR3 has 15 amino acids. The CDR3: CASSMTRGWSYGYTF. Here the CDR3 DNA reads TGTGCCAGCAGTATGACCAGGGGGTGGTCCTATGGCTACACCTTC.

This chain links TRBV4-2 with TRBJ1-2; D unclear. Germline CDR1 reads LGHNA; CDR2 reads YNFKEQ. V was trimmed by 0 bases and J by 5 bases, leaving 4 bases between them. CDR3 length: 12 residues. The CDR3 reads CASSQDGYGYTF. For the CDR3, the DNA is TGTGCCAGCAGCCAAGATGGGTATGGCTACACCTTC.